This T cell receptor (beta chain) was captured in a study of shared clonotypes between healthy human individuals. This CDR3 is built from 16 residues. The V and J ends lost 3 bases and 6 bases, in that order; junction bases with no gene match: 4. The germline V gene encodes CDR1 MNHEY and CDR2 SMNVEV (reference sequence). Terminally differentiated effector memory CD45RA+ cells were excluded from the naive CD8 cells, which were CD45RO-negative and positively selected for CCR7. TCRdb's table, derived via immunoSEQ multiplex PCR, lists solely in-frame clones and lacks some. In the table there are roughly 2.1 million clones, roughly 91% of which are singletons.

The sequenced material came from naive CD8+ T cells from PBMCs. The TCR was taken from a man aged 18 to 35 in good health. Some clones in this sample may be carry-over from other donors' samples. The V gene is TRBV27, the J gene TRBJ2-1, with 14 positions matching TRBD2. CDR3 DNA sequence: TGTGCCAGCAGTTTCATCGGGACTAGCGGGAGCAATGAGCAGTTCTTC. Encoded protein: CASSFIGTSGSNEQFF.